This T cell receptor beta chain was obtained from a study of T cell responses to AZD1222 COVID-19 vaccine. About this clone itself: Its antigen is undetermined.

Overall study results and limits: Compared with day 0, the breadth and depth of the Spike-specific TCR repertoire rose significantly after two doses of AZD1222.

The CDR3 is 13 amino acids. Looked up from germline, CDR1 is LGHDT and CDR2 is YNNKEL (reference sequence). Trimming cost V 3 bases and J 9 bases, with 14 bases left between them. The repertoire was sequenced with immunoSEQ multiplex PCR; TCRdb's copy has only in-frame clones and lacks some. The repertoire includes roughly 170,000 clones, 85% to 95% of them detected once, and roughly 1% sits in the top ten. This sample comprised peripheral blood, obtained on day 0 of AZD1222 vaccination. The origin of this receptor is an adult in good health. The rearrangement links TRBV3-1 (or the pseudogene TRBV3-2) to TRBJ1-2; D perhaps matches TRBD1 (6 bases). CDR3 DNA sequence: TGTGCCAGCAGCCATGCCGAAGGGGGAAGCTACACCTTC. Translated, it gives CASSHAEGGSYTF.